This is a list of T cell receptor beta chains from one sample in a study of blood T cell repertoires in COVID-19. Produced via immunoSEQ multiplex PCR; TCRdb's table is partial and in-frame only. The sample has roughly 340,000 clones; 89% are singletons. The sequencing sample was made of peripheral blood. The receptors come from a woman aged 30 to 39 with COVID-19, enrolled during active disease. CDR3s include the opening cysteine and the closing phenylalanine or tryptophan. The order of the fields is CDR3 length, V gene, CDR3 protein.

CDR3 length: 15
V gene: TRBV5-4
CDR3 protein: CASSLGLAGRNEQFF

CDR3 length: 17
V gene: TRBV9
CDR3 protein: CASSVEGRGTVGNTIYF

CDR3 length: 16
V gene: TRBV15
CDR3 protein: CATSRFKQGATGELFF

CDR3 length: 18
V gene: TRBV7-9
CDR3 protein: CASSLKQRGPANTGELFF

CDR3 length: 15
V gene: TRBV6-5
CDR3 protein: CASSLNGQGNTEAFF

CDR3 length: 12
V gene: TRBV27
CDR3 protein: CASSSQTYEQYF

CDR3 length: 15
V gene: TRBV14
CDR3 protein: CASSPGSGSKETQYF

CDR3 length: 13
V gene: TRBV4-1
CDR3 protein: CASSLGRGDEQFF

CDR3 length: 13
V gene: TRBV29-1
CDR3 protein: CSVQTDRYNEQFF

CDR3 length: 12
V gene: TRBV7-2
CDR3 protein: CASSFGGQKVHF

CDR3 length: 12
V gene: TRBV7-9
CDR3 protein: CASSPGGQPQHF

CDR3 length: 15
V gene: TRBV9
CDR3 protein: CASAPSLAGYNEQFF

CDR3 length: 16
V gene: TRBV7-5
CDR3 protein: CARSLDLDRARYGYTF

CDR3 length: 13
V gene: TRBV5-4
CDR3 protein: CASSLGGAYEQFF

CDR3 length: 18
V gene: TRBV3-1/TRBV3-2
CDR3 protein: CASSQAPGQGVGRNEQFF

CDR3 length: 19
V gene: TRBV10-1
CDR3 protein: CASSDSAWTSGEKGDTQYF

CDR3 length: 14
V gene: TRBV5-6
CDR3 protein: CASSLGTANYGYTF

CDR3 length: 16
V gene: TRBV7-8
CDR3 protein: CASSPWGQGPRDTQYF

CDR3 length: 11
V gene: TRBV20-1
CDR3 protein: CSARDDLRGLF

CDR3 length: 13
V gene: TRBV7-4
CDR3 protein: CASSTSSSAEQFF

CDR3 length: 15
V gene: TRBV7-9
CDR3 protein: CASSLAPQGPSEQYF

CDR3 length: 15
V gene: TRBV12-2
CDR3 protein: CASPLTGGDIDEQFF

CDR3 length: 12
V gene: TRBV10-1
CDR3 protein: CVRRPGGETQYF

CDR3 length: 13
V gene: TRBV3-1/TRBV3-2
CDR3 protein: CASSLTGNQPQHF

CDR3 length: 14
V gene: TRBV19
CDR3 protein: CASRYGTFNEKLFF

CDR3 length: 15
V gene: TRBV19
CDR3 protein: CASSTAGDVNTEAFF

CDR3 length: 15
V gene: TRBV5-5
CDR3 protein: CASSLVGAGYNEQFF

CDR3 length: 14
V gene: TRBV7-9
CDR3 protein: CASSTTGLNQPQHF

CDR3 length: 15
V gene: TRBV4-1
CDR3 protein: CASSQDRRVYTEAFF

CDR3 length: 14
V gene: TRBV6-5
CDR3 protein: CASSSGGGHNIQYF

CDR3 length: 13
V gene: TRBV5-6
CDR3 protein: CASSLGGDQPQHF

CDR3 length: 14
V gene: TRBV24-1
CDR3 protein: CATSESGHTYGYTF

CDR3 length: 13
V gene: TRBV20-1
CDR3 protein: CSASSGVYNEQFF

CDR3 length: 17
V gene: TRBV7-9
CDR3 protein: CASSSRTSGAYTDTQYF

CDR3 length: 15
V gene: TRBV30
CDR3 protein: CAWGQIQGPGNEQFF

CDR3 length: 14
V gene: TRBV15
CDR3 protein: CATSGVMGGQPQHF